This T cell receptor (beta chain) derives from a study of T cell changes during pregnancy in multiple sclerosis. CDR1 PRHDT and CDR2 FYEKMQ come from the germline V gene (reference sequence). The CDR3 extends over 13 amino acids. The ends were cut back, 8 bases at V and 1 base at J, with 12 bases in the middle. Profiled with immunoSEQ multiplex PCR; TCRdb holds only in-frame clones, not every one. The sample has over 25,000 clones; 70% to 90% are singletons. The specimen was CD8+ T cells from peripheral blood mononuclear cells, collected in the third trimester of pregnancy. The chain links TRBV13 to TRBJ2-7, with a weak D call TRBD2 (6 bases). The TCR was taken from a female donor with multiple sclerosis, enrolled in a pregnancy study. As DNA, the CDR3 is TGTGCCAGCTCCCAGGGAGGATCCTACGAGCAGTACTTC. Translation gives CASSQGGSYEQYF.